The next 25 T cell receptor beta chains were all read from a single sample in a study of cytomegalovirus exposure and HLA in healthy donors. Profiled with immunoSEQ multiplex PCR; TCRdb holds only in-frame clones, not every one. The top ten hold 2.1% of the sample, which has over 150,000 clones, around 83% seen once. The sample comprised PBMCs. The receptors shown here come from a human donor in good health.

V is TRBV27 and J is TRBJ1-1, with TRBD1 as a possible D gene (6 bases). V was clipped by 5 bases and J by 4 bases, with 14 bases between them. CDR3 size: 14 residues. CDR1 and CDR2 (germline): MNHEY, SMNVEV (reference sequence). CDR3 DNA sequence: TGTGCCAGCAGTCCCCTGGGGGCCATCACTGAAGCTTTCTTT. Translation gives CASSPLGAITEAFF.

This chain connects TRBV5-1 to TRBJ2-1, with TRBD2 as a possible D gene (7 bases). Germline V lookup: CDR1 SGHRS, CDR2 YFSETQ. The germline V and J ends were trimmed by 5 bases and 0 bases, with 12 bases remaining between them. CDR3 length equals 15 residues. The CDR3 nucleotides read TGCGCCAGCAGGGCCGGGGGGCTCTCCTACAATGAGCAGTTCTTC. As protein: CASRAGGLSYNEQFF.

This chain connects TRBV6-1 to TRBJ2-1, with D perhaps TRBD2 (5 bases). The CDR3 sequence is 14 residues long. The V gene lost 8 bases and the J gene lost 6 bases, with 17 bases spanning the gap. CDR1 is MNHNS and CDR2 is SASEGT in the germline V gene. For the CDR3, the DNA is TGTGCCAGCTATTGGAGGTCCCCCGGCAATGAGCAGTTCTTC. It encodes CASYWRSPGNEQFF.

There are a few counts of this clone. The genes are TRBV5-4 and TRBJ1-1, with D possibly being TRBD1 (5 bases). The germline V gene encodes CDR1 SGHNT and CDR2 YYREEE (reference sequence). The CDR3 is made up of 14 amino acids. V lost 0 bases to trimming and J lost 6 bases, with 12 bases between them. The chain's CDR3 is CASSLAGGEAEAFF. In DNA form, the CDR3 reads TGTGCCAGCAGCTTGGCGGGGGGTGAGGCTGAAGCTTTCTTT. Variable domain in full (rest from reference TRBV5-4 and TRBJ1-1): ETGVTQSPTHLIKTRGQQVTLRCSSQSGHNTVSWYQQALGQGPQFIFQYYREEENGRGNFPPRFSGLQFPNYSSELNVNALELDDSALYLCASSLAGGEAEAFFGQGTRLTVV.

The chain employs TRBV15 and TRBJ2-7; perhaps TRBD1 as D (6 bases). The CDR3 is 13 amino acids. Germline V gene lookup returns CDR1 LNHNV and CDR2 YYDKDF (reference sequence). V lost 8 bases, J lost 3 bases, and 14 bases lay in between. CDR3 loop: CATALEQGYEQYF. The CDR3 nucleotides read TGTGCCACCGCATTGGAACAGGGCTACGAGCAGTACTTC.

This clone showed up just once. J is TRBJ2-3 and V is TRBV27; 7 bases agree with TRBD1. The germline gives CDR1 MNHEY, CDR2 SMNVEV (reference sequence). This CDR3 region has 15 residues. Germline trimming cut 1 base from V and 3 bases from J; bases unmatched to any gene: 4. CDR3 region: CASSLWGRGTDTQYF. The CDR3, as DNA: TGTGCCAGCAGTTTATGGGGCAGGGGGACAGATACGCAGTATTTT.

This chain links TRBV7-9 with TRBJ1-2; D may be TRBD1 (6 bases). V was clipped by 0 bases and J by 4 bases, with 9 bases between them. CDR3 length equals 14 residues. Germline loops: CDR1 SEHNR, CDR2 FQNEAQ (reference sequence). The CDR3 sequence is CASSLAGGLYGYTF. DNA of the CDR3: TGTGCCAGCAGCTTAGCAGGGGGTCTCTATGGCTACACCTTC.

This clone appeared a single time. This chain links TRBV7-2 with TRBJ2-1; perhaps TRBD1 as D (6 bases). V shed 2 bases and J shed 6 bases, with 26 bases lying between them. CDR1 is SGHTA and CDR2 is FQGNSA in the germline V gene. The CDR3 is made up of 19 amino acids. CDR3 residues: CASSLLGQGLTSPSNEQFF. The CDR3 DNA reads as TGTGCCAGCAGCTTATTGGGACAAGGATTGACGTCCCCCAGCAATGAGCAGTTCTTC.

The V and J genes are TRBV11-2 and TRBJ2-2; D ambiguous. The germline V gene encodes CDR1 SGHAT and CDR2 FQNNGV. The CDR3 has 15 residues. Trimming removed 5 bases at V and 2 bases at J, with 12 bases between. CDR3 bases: TGTGCCAGCAGCCATCTCACCGGTAACACCGGGGAGCTGTTTTTT. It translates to CASSHLTGNTGELFF.

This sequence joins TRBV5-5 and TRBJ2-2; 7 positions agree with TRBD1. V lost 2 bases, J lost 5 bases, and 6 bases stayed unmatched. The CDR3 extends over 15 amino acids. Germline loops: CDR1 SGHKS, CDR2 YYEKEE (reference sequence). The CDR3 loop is CASSFLGGGTGELFF. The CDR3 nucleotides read TGTGCCAGCAGCTTTTTAGGGGGCGGAACCGGGGAGCTGTTTTTT. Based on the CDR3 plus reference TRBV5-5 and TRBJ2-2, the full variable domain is DAGVTQSPTHLIKTRGQQVTLRCSPISGHKSVSWYQQVLGQGPQFIFQYYEKEERGRGNFPDRFSARQFPNYSSELNVNALLLGDSALYLCASSFLGGGTGELFFGEGSRLTVL.

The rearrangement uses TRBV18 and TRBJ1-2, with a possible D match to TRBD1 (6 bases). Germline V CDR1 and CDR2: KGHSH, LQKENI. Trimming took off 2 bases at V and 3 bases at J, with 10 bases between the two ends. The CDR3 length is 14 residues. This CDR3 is CASSPTAGDYGYTF. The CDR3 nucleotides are TGTGCCAGCTCACCAACGGCAGGGGACTATGGCTACACCTTC.

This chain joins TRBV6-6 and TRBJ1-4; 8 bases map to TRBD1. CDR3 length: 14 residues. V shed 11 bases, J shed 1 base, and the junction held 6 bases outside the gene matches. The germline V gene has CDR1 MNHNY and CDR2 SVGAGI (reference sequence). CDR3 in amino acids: CAVRGRGTNEKLFF. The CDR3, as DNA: TGTGCCGTCAGGGGGCGCGGAACTAATGAAAAACTGTTTTTT.

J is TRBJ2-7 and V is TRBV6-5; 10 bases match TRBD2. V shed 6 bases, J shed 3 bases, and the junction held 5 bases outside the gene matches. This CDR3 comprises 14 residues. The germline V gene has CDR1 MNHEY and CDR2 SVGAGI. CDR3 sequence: CASRTASGSYEQYF. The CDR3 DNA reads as TGTGCCAGCAGGACGGCTAGCGGGAGCTACGAGCAGTACTTC.

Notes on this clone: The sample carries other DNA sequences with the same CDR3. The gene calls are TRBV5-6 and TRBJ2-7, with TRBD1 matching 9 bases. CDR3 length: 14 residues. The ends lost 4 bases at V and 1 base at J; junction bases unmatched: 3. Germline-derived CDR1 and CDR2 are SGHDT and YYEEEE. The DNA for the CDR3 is TGTGCCAGCAGCCCGGGACAGGGATCCTACGAGCAGTACTTC. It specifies CASSPGQGSYEQYF.

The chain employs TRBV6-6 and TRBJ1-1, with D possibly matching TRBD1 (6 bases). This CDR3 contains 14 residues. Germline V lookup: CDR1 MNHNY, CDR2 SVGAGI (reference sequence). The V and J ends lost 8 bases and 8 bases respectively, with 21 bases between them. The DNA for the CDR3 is TGTGCCAGCGGCCAGGGACACCCGGCTTGGGAAGCTTTCTTT. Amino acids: CASGQGHPAWEAFF.

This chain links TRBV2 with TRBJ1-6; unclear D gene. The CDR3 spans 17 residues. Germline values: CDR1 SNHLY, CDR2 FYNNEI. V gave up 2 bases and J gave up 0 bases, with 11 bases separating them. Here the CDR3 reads CASSENARGSYNSPLHF. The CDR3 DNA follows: TGTGCCAGCAGTGAAAACGCGCGGGGCTCCTATAATTCACCCCTCCACTTT. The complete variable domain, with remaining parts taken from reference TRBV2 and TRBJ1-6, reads EPEVTQTPSHQVTQMGQEVILRCVPISNHLYFYWYRQILGQKVEFLVSFYNNEISEKSEIFDDQFSVERPDGSNFTLKIRSTKLEDSAMYFCASSENARGSYNSPLHFGNGTRLTVT.

The chain's CDR3 is CASRADSLYEQYF. The CDR3 nucleotides read TGTGCCAGCAGGGCAGACAGTCTCTACGAGCAGTACTTC. J is TRBJ2-7 and V is TRBV2, with D possibly being TRBD1 (5 bases). Germline CDR1 is SNHLY and CDR2 is FYNNEI. The CDR3 extends over 13 amino acids. V gave up 6 bases and J gave up 3 bases, with 12 bases separating them.

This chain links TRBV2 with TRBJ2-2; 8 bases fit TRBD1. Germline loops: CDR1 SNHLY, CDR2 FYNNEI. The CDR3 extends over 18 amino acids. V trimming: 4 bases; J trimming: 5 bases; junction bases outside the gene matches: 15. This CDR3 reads CASSVIRQGWRATGELFF. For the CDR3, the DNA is TGTGCCAGCAGTGTGATTCGACAGGGGTGGAGGGCGACCGGGGAGCTGTTTTTT. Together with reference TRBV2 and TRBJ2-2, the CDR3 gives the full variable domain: EPEVTQTPSHQVTQMGQEVILRCVPISNHLYFYWYRQILGQKVEFLVSFYNNEISEKSEIFDDQFSVERPDGSNFTLKIRSTKLEDSAMYFCASSVIRQGWRATGELFFGEGSRLTVL.

CDR3 sequence: CASSVLSGGKNGDTQYF. In DNA, the CDR3 is TGTGCCAGCAGCGTTTTATCGGGCGGGAAGAATGGGGATACGCAGTATTTT. The chain links TRBV9 to TRBJ2-3, with D perhaps matching TRBD2 (6 bases). The V and J ends lost 2 bases and 6 bases respectively, with 22 bases between them. The CDR3 is 17 amino acids. Germline V gives CDR1 SGDLS, CDR2 YYNGEE. The full variable domain, rest sourced from reference TRBV9 and TRBJ2-3, is DSGVTQTPKHLITATGQRVTLRCSPRSGDLSVYWYQQSLDQGLQFLIQYYNGEERAKGNILERFSAQQFPDLHSELNLSSLELGDSALYFCASSVLSGGKNGDTQYFGPGTRLTVL.

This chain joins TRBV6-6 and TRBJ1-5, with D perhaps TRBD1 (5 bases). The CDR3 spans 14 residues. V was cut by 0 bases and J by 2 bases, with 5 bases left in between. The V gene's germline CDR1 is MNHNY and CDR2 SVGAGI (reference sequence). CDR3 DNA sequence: TGTGCCAGCAGTTACTCAGGGGGCAATCAGCCCCAGCATTTT. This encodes CASSYSGGNQPQHF.

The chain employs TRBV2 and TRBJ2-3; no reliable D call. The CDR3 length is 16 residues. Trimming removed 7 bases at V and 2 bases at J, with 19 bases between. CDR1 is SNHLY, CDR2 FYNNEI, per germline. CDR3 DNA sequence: TGTGCCAGCACTATACTTAGCCCCGGAACCACAGATACGCAGTATTTT. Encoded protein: CASTILSPGTTDTQYF.

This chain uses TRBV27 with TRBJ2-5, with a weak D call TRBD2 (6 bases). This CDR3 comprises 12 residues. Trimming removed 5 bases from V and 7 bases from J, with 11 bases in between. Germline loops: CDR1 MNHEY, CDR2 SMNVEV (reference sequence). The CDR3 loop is CASSPMGGTQYF. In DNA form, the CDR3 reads TGTGCCAGCAGTCCGATGGGAGGGACCCAGTACTTC.

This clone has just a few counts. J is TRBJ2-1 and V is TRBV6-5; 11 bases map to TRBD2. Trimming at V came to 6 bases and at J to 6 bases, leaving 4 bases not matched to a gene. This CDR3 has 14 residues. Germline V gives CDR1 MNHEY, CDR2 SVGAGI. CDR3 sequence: CASRLAGESNEQFF. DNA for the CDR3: TGTGCCAGCAGACTAGCGGGAGAGTCCAATGAGCAGTTCTTC.

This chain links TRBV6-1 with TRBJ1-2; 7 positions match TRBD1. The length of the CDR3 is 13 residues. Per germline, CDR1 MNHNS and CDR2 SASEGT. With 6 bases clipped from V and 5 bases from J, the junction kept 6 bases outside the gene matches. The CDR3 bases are TGTGCCAGCAGACGGGGGACAGCTTATGGCTACACCTTC. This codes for CASRRGTAYGYTF.

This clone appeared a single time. CDR3 protein: CASSSERAGDAEAFF. The CDR3 DNA reads as TGTGCCAGCAGCTCGGAGCGAGCAGGGGACGCTGAAGCTTTCTTT. J is TRBJ1-1 and V is TRBV7-9; D is possibly TRBD1 (6 bases). V shed 4 bases and J shed 6 bases, with 18 bases lying between them. The germline V gene has CDR1 SEHNR and CDR2 FQNEAQ (reference sequence). The CDR3 runs 15 residues.